This is a list of T cell receptor beta chains from one sample in a study of T cells after yellow fever vaccination. TCRdb re-analysed the 5' RACE reads in MiXCR, keeping a single row per CDR3 protein. The sample holds about 400,000 distinct CDR3 sequences, approximately 5.7% seen once. Sequencing was performed on PBMCs, taken 5 days after the yellow fever booster vaccination. The receptors originated from a man under 40 who received the YFV17D yellow fever vaccine. Both conserved end residues are part of each CDR3. The order of the fields is J gene, D gene, V gene, clone size, CDR3 DNA, CDR3 protein. A D gene is named only where the DNA matches it firmly. Clone size, where shown, is once, few, many, or a class for clones that have expanded.

j_gene: TRBJ2-1
d_gene: TRBD2
v_gene: TRBV15
abundance: many
CDR3nt: TGTGCCACCAGCGTCGAACCAACGGGAGGTTATGAGCAGTTCTTC
CDR3aa: CATSVEPTGGYEQFF

j_gene: TRBJ2-5
d_gene: TRBD2
v_gene: TRBV5-1
abundance: many
CDR3nt: TGCGCCAGCAGCCCTCAGGCGGGAGGAAGGGAGACCCAGTACTTC
CDR3aa: CASSPQAGGRETQYF

j_gene: TRBJ2-1
d_gene: NA
v_gene: TRBV27
abundance: many
CDR3nt: TGTGCCAGCGGCCTTGGGGGCTCCTACAATGAGCAGTTCTTC
CDR3aa: CASGLGGSYNEQFF

j_gene: TRBJ2-2
d_gene: NA
v_gene: TRBV5-1
abundance: NA
CDR3nt: TGCGCCAGCAGCGTAAGCGGAAACACCGGGGAGCTGTTTTTT
CDR3aa: CASSVSGNTGELFF

j_gene: TRBJ2-2
d_gene: NA
v_gene: TRBV29-1
abundance: NA
CDR3nt: TGCAGCGTAAGAGGAGGCGCCAACACCGGGGAGCTGTTTTTT
CDR3aa: CSVRGGANTGELFF

j_gene: TRBJ2-2
d_gene: NA
v_gene: TRBV6-1
abundance: many
CDR3nt: TGTGCCAGCAGACGCTTCTTCGGCGTTAACACCGGGGAGCTGTTTTTT
CDR3aa: CASRRFFGVNTGELFF

j_gene: TRBJ2-5
d_gene: TRBD2
v_gene: TRBV11-2
abundance: NA
CDR3nt: TGTGCCAGCAGCCCCAGGGGGCGACTAGCGGGGTTCCAAGAGACCCAGTACTTC
CDR3aa: CASSPRGRLAGFQETQYF

j_gene: TRBJ2-1
d_gene: TRBD2
v_gene: TRBV5-6
abundance: many
CDR3nt: TGTGCCAGCACCCATAGCGGGAGGGCCCGGTATGAGCAGTTCTTC
CDR3aa: CASTHSGRARYEQFF

j_gene: TRBJ2-1
d_gene: TRBD2
v_gene: TRBV7-2
abundance: NA
CDR3nt: TGTGCCAGCCGGTATAGCGGGATCACCTCCTACAATGAGCAGTTCTTC
CDR3aa: CASRYSGITSYNEQFF

j_gene: TRBJ1-2
d_gene: NA
v_gene: TRBV10-3
abundance: few
CDR3nt: TGTGCCATCAGTGAAGGGGCCCCAAACTATGGCTACACCTTC
CDR3aa: CAISEGAPNYGYTF

j_gene: TRBJ2-1
d_gene: NA
v_gene: TRBV4-3
abundance: NA
CDR3nt: TGCGCCAGCAGCCAAGTACGCGCCTCCTACAATGAGCAGCTCTTC
CDR3aa: CASSQVRASYNEQLF

j_gene: TRBJ2-5
d_gene: NA
v_gene: TRBV7-2
abundance: many
CDR3nt: TGTGCCAGCAGCCCCGGCGGGATATGGGAGACCCAGTACTTC
CDR3aa: CASSPGGIWETQYF

j_gene: TRBJ2-7
d_gene: NA
v_gene: TRBV7-6
abundance: few
CDR3nt: TGTGCCAGCGGCGGGGATTCCTACGAGCAGTACTTC
CDR3aa: CASGGDSYEQYF

j_gene: TRBJ2-7
d_gene: TRBD2
v_gene: TRBV20-1
abundance: NA
CDR3nt: TGCAGTGCTTTCCTAGCGGGACTTTCTGAGCGCGAGCAGTACTTC
CDR3aa: CSAFLAGLSEREQYF

j_gene: TRBJ2-7
d_gene: TRBD2
v_gene: TRBV5-6
abundance: many
CDR3nt: TGTGCCAGCAGCTTTGGTAGCGGGATGTCCTACGAGCAGTACTTC
CDR3aa: CASSFGSGMSYEQYF

j_gene: TRBJ2-1
d_gene: TRBD1
v_gene: TRBV6-2/TRBV6-3
abundance: many
CDR3nt: TGTGCCAGCAGTTCCAGACTCCGGGACAGGAACTACAATGAGCAGTTCTTC
CDR3aa: CASSSRLRDRNYNEQFF

j_gene: TRBJ2-3
d_gene: TRBD2
v_gene: TRBV10-3
abundance: few
CDR3nt: TGTGCCATCAGGGGACTAGCGGGAGTCACAGATACGCAGTATTTT
CDR3aa: CAIRGLAGVTDTQYF

j_gene: TRBJ2-3
d_gene: NA
v_gene: TRBV10-1
abundance: many
CDR3nt: TGCGCCAGCAGTATCCGAAGGACTAGCACAGATACGCAGTATTTT
CDR3aa: CASSIRRTSTDTQYF

j_gene: TRBJ2-1
d_gene: NA
v_gene: TRBV3-1
abundance: many
CDR3nt: TGTGCCAGCAGCCAAAGGAATAGTGGCGACCTTAAGTTCTTC
CDR3aa: CASSQRNSGDLKFF

j_gene: TRBJ2-7
d_gene: TRBD2
v_gene: TRBV7-2
abundance: few
CDR3nt: TGTGCCAGCAGCCCGCGAAGGTCGGCGGGAGGTCACGAGCAGTACTTC
CDR3aa: CASSPRRSAGGHEQYF

j_gene: TRBJ1-3
d_gene: NA
v_gene: TRBV12-3/TRBV12-4
abundance: NA
CDR3nt: TGTGCCAGCGACCACCGTTTGGGGGTCTGGGACACCATATATTTT
CDR3aa: CASDHRLGVWDTIYF

j_gene: TRBJ2-7
d_gene: TRBD2
v_gene: TRBV12-3/TRBV12-4
abundance: few
CDR3nt: TGTGCCAGCAGTTCTCCCCGGACTAGCGGTATCTACGAGCAGTACTTC
CDR3aa: CASSSPRTSGIYEQYF

j_gene: TRBJ1-5
d_gene: TRBD1
v_gene: TRBV28
abundance: few
CDR3nt: TGTGCCAGCAGTTTCCTCGCCGCCAGGGGGGATCAGCCCCAGCATTTT
CDR3aa: CASSFLAARGDQPQHF

j_gene: TRBJ2-7
d_gene: TRBD2
v_gene: TRBV9
abundance: few
CDR3nt: TGTGCCAGCAGCGGAGGGCTTGGCGGGAGCTCCTACGAGCAGTACTTC
CDR3aa: CASSGGLGGSSYEQYF

j_gene: TRBJ2-3
d_gene: TRBD2
v_gene: TRBV5-1
abundance: NA
CDR3nt: TGCGCCAGCAGCTTATCGGCGGGAGGGTATCTGGCTACGCAGTATTTT
CDR3aa: CASSLSAGGYLATQYF

j_gene: TRBJ2-6
d_gene: NA
v_gene: TRBV20-1
abundance: few
CDR3nt: TGCAGTGCCACCGCAGGGGCTGGGGCCAACGTCCTGACTTTC
CDR3aa: CSATAGAGANVLTF

j_gene: TRBJ2-7
d_gene: NA
v_gene: TRBV20-1
abundance: NA
CDR3nt: TGCAGTGCTAGTGGCGGGTCGAACTCCTACGAGCAGTACTTC
CDR3aa: CSASGGSNSYEQYF

j_gene: TRBJ2-5
d_gene: NA
v_gene: TRBV7-6
abundance: many
CDR3nt: TGTGCCAGCAGTTTCTCCCTAGGGGGGGGGCTTGGGGTTAGCCAAGAGACCCAGTACTTC
CDR3aa: CASSFSLGGGLGVSQETQYF

j_gene: TRBJ2-1
d_gene: NA
v_gene: TRBV14
abundance: many
CDR3nt: TGTGCCAGCAGCCAAAGAGTCCGAGGGAGCTCCTACAATGAGCAGTTCTTC
CDR3aa: CASSQRVRGSSYNEQFF

j_gene: TRBJ2-3
d_gene: TRBD2
v_gene: TRBV12-3/TRBV12-4
abundance: NA
CDR3nt: TGTGCCATCAGTTTAGGGATAGCGGGAGGGTTCGGGGCAGATACGCAGTATTTT
CDR3aa: CAISLGIAGGFGADTQYF

j_gene: TRBJ2-1
d_gene: NA
v_gene: TRBV29-1
abundance: many
CDR3nt: TGCAGCGTTGCCGGGGCGTACAATGAGCAGTTCTTC
CDR3aa: CSVAGAYNEQFF

j_gene: TRBJ2-7
d_gene: NA
v_gene: TRBV19
abundance: few
CDR3nt: TGTGCCAGTGCCGAGGGGGATCAGTACGAGCAGTACTTC
CDR3aa: CASAEGDQYEQYF

j_gene: TRBJ2-7
d_gene: TRBD2
v_gene: TRBV28
abundance: few
CDR3nt: TGTGCCAGCAGTCGAGGACTAGTCCTCGCCTACGAGCAGTACTTC
CDR3aa: CASSRGLVLAYEQYF

j_gene: TRBJ2-3
d_gene: TRBD2
v_gene: TRBV29-1
abundance: many
CDR3nt: TGCAGCGCTTCCACTAGCGGGAATAAAGATACGCAGTATTTT
CDR3aa: CSASTSGNKDTQYF

j_gene: TRBJ2-1
d_gene: NA
v_gene: TRBV6-2/TRBV6-3
abundance: many
CDR3nt: TGTGCCAGCAGCCCCCTGGCCAGGGGGCAGTTCTTC
CDR3aa: CASSPLARGQFF

j_gene: TRBJ2-1
d_gene: TRBD2
v_gene: TRBV4-3
abundance: many
CDR3nt: TGCGCCAGCAGCCAAGACCCGGGACTAGCGGAGCTCCATGAGCAGTTCTTC
CDR3aa: CASSQDPGLAELHEQFF

j_gene: TRBJ2-2
d_gene: TRBD1
v_gene: TRBV3-1
abundance: NA
CDR3nt: TGTGCCAGCACCCATAGACAGGGCAGGACCGGGGAGCTGTTTTTT
CDR3aa: CASTHRQGRTGELFF

j_gene: TRBJ2-3
d_gene: NA
v_gene: TRBV6-5
abundance: many
CDR3nt: TGTGCCAGCAGTTACGGGCGGGGCCTCTTGAGAGATACGCAGTATTTT
CDR3aa: CASSYGRGLLRDTQYF

j_gene: TRBJ2-2
d_gene: NA
v_gene: TRBV28
abundance: many
CDR3nt: TGTGCCAGCACACCCGGGACCCCCGGCCCTGGGGAGCTGTTTTTT
CDR3aa: CASTPGTPGPGELFF

j_gene: TRBJ1-1
d_gene: NA
v_gene: TRBV5-1
abundance: many
CDR3nt: TGCGCCAGCAGCTTGGTAGCCGACACTGAAGCTTTCTTT
CDR3aa: CASSLVADTEAFF

j_gene: TRBJ2-7
d_gene: TRBD1
v_gene: TRBV29-1
abundance: NA
CDR3nt: TGCAGCGTTGTTAGGACAGGGGTTCGCGAGCAGTACTTC
CDR3aa: CSVVRTGVREQYF

j_gene: TRBJ2-1
d_gene: NA
v_gene: TRBV28
abundance: NA
CDR3nt: TGTGCCAGCAGTCCGCCGGGCCCAACCTACAATGAGCAGTTCTTC
CDR3aa: CASSPPGPTYNEQFF

j_gene: TRBJ2-1
d_gene: TRBD2
v_gene: TRBV5-1
abundance: NA
CDR3nt: TGCGCCAGCAGCTTGGGTTTGACTAGCGGGACACTCTACAATGAGCAGTTCTTC
CDR3aa: CASSLGLTSGTLYNEQFF

j_gene: TRBJ2-7
d_gene: NA
v_gene: TRBV11-2
abundance: NA
CDR3nt: TGTGCCAGCAGCTTATTCCAGGGACTGGACGAGCAGTACTTC
CDR3aa: CASSLFQGLDEQYF

j_gene: TRBJ2-7
d_gene: TRBD2
v_gene: TRBV20-1
abundance: many
CDR3nt: TGTGCCCACCTCGCGGGAGGTGAGCAGTACTTC
CDR3aa: CAHLAGGEQYF

j_gene: TRBJ2-1
d_gene: TRBD2
v_gene: TRBV12-3/TRBV12-4
abundance: NA
CDR3nt: TGTGCCAGCAGCCGAGGACTAGCTGGGGAGCAGTTCTTC
CDR3aa: CASSRGLAGEQFF

j_gene: TRBJ1-5
d_gene: NA
v_gene: TRBV28
abundance: few
CDR3nt: TGTGCCAGCAGTTTGCCACAGGGTTATAGCAATCAGCCCCAGCATTTT
CDR3aa: CASSLPQGYSNQPQHF

j_gene: TRBJ1-1
d_gene: NA
v_gene: TRBV7-2
abundance: few
CDR3nt: TGTGCCAGCAGCTTTGAACAGCCGCGCACTGAAGCTTTCTTT
CDR3aa: CASSFEQPRTEAFF

j_gene: TRBJ1-1
d_gene: NA
v_gene: TRBV5-6
abundance: NA
CDR3nt: TGTGCCAGCAGCTTGGAGTCAAATTTTGGGACTGAAGCTTTCTTT
CDR3aa: CASSLESNFGTEAFF

j_gene: TRBJ2-5
d_gene: TRBD1
v_gene: TRBV10-3
abundance: many
CDR3nt: TGTGCCATCAGTGGGGACAGGGCTGGAGAGACCCAGTACTTC
CDR3aa: CAISGDRAGETQYF

j_gene: TRBJ2-7
d_gene: TRBD1
v_gene: TRBV3-1
abundance: NA
CDR3nt: TGTGCCAGCACCCGCGGACAGGGGGGCTCCTACGAGCAGTACTTC
CDR3aa: CASTRGQGGSYEQYF

j_gene: TRBJ1-6
d_gene: NA
v_gene: TRBV12-3/TRBV12-4
abundance: few
CDR3nt: TGTGCCAGCAGTTTTCGGAGAATTAATAATTCACCCCTCCACTTT
CDR3aa: CASSFRRINNSPLHF

j_gene: TRBJ1-5
d_gene: NA
v_gene: TRBV6-5
abundance: many
CDR3nt: TGTGCCAGCAGTTACTCCGCGGATCAGCCCCAGCATTTT
CDR3aa: CASSYSADQPQHF

j_gene: TRBJ1-1
d_gene: NA
v_gene: TRBV10-3
abundance: NA
CDR3nt: TGTGCCATCAGTGAGAACGTCCAGGGAGACACTGAAGCTTTCTTT
CDR3aa: CAISENVQGDTEAFF

j_gene: TRBJ2-1
d_gene: NA
v_gene: TRBV20-1
abundance: few
CDR3nt: TGCAGTGCTAGAGATTCGGCCAGGGGAACATACAATGAGCAGTTCTTC
CDR3aa: CSARDSARGTYNEQFF

j_gene: TRBJ2-7
d_gene: TRBD1
v_gene: TRBV10-3
abundance: many
CDR3nt: TGTGCCATCAGTGAGCGGACAGGGGATTACGAGCAGTACTTC
CDR3aa: CAISERTGDYEQYF

j_gene: TRBJ2-2
d_gene: TRBD1
v_gene: TRBV5-4
abundance: NA
CDR3nt: TGTGCCAGCAGCACCGACAGGGGGCTTTACACCGGGGAGCTGTTTTTT
CDR3aa: CASSTDRGLYTGELFF

j_gene: TRBJ2-2
d_gene: TRBD2
v_gene: TRBV7-8
abundance: many
CDR3nt: TGTGCCAGCAGCTTATTACAGAGCGGGAGTTCTACCGGGGAGCTGTTTTTT
CDR3aa: CASSLLQSGSSTGELFF

j_gene: TRBJ2-1
d_gene: NA
v_gene: TRBV4-3
abundance: many
CDR3nt: TGCGCCAGCAGCCAAGATCGGGACGGTGAGCAGTTCTTC
CDR3aa: CASSQDRDGEQFF

j_gene: TRBJ1-2
d_gene: TRBD1
v_gene: TRBV20-1
abundance: NA
CDR3nt: TGCAGTGCTAGTGGCGGACAGGGGGCAGGAGGCTACACCTTC
CDR3aa: CSASGGQGAGGYTF